This T cell receptor beta chain was recovered during a study of cytomegalovirus exposure and HLA in healthy donors. Remarks on this clone: Its antigen is not known.

CDR3 size: 16 residues. Trimming at V came to 1 base and at J to 4 bases, leaving 8 bases not matched to a gene. Germline values: CDR1 LGHNA, CDR2 YNFKEQ. The PCR employed 60 Vbeta primers together with 13 Jbeta primers. Repertoires were generated with immunoSEQ multiplex PCR, while TCRdb's copy carries only in-frame clones and drops some. The sample has over 150,000 clones; 79% are singletons. General study results and limits: Follow-up analysis later connected one missense variant in DCLRE1C with trimming of TCR beta V- and J-genes. Rare sequences made up most TCRs, while some public TCRs were found in many donors. HLA-A and HLA-B allele assignments for most subjects were reportedly predicted accurately using TCR beta sequences.

The sequence derives from a man aged 35 to 55 in good health and CMV-seronegative. The chain has TRBV4-2 and TRBJ2-7; 9 bases line up with TRBD2. Sequencing was carried out using PBMCs. The CDR3 sequence: CASSQVRLAGWYEQYF. DNA of the CDR3: TGTGCCAGCAGCCAAGTCCGGCTAGCGGGATGGTACGAGCAGTACTTC.